The next 8 T cell receptor beta chains were all read from a single sample in a study of beta chain features in type 1 diabetes. Expressed TCRB transcripts were sequenced because the entire RNA isolate underwent reverse transcription. Data came from immunoSEQ multiplex PCR; TCRdb stores just in-frame clones and leaves some out. The data hold 400,000 or so clones, with around 10% observed a single time. Notes on the study in general: Researchers report that Type 1 diabetes patients had moderately but significantly shorter TCRB CDR3s across all four CD4+ subsets.

Their recognized antigens are unknown. The source material was central memory CD4+ T cells from blood. The source is a man aged 25-45 years with type 1 diabetes.

The V call is TRBV15, the J call TRBJ2-5; possibly TRBD2 for D (6 bases). Trimming pared 10 bases from V and 0 bases from J, leaving 15 bases between. The CDR3 runs 14 residues. The germline V gene encodes CDR1 LNHNV and CDR2 YYDKDF (reference sequence). DNA for the CDR3: TGTGCCAGCAGTGAACAGCGGGACCAAGAGACCCAGTACTTC. Translating it yields CASSEQRDQETQYF.

This clone appeared a few times. The rearrangement uses TRBV7-9 and TRBJ2-3; 7 nucleotides match TRBD1. J lost 4 bases, V lost 8 bases, and 6 bases had no gene match. This CDR3 contains 13 residues. CDR1 and CDR2 (germline): SEHNR, FQNEAQ (reference sequence). The CDR3 nucleotides read TGTGCCAGCTCTGGGACAGCCGCAGATACGCAGTATTTT. Residues: CASSGTAADTQYF. Based on the CDR3 plus reference TRBV7-9 and TRBJ2-3, the full variable domain is DTGVSQNPRHKITKRGQNVTFRCDPISEHNRLYWYRQTLGQGPEFLTYFQNEAQLEKSRLLSDRFSAERPKGSFSTLEIQRTEQGDSAMYLCASSGTAADTQYFGPGTRLTVL.

J is TRBJ2-7 and V is TRBV11-1; D possibly uses TRBD1 or TRBD2 (5 bases each). The CDR3 runs to 14 residues. Trimming removed 3 bases from V and 6 bases from J, with 15 bases in between. CDR1 is SGHAT and CDR2 is FQDESV in the germline V gene (reference sequence). This CDR3 is CASSFRDPHGEQYF. The CDR3, as DNA: TGTGCCAGCAGCTTCCGGGACCCCCATGGCGAGCAGTACTTC.

This clone has a handful of counts. The rearrangement links TRBV19 to TRBJ2-7; D is ambiguous. Between the trimmed V and J ends, which lost 8 bases and 3 bases, there was a span of 8 bases. The CDR3 covers 11 residues. Germline V gene lookup returns CDR1 LNHDA and CDR2 SQIVND (reference sequence). In DNA, the CDR3 is TGTGCCAGTCAGTCCAACTACGAGCAGTACTTC. This encodes CASQSNYEQYF.

The genes are TRBV27 and TRBJ2-1, with D maybe TRBD2 (5 bases). The germline V gene encodes CDR1 MNHEY and CDR2 SMNVEV (reference sequence). Trimming took 2 bases from V and 7 from J, leaving 9 bases between them. The CDR3 consists of 13 residues. CDR3 sequence reads: CASSLGRRNEQFF. The DNA for the CDR3 is TGTGCCAGCAGTTTAGGTCGGAGGAATGAGCAGTTCTTC.

The CDR3 DNA is TGTGCCAGCAGTCTTAATCAGGGGGCGGACACTGAAGCTTTCTTT. Its protein is CASSLNQGADTEAFF. The chain carries TRBV7-2 and TRBJ1-1, with 8 nucleotides matching TRBD1. V lost 6 bases, J lost 3 bases, and 9 bases stayed unmatched. Germline V gives CDR1 SGHTA, CDR2 FQGNSA. The CDR3 sequence is 15 residues long.

This clone was observed a few times. This chain uses TRBV4-1 with TRBJ1-4, with 8 bases identical to TRBD1. The CDR3 runs 15 residues. CDR1 is MGHRA and CDR2 is YSYEKL in the germline V gene. J gave up 8 bases and V 4 bases, and 9 bases lay outside the gene matches. The CDR3 sequence: CASSRPDREVEKLFF. In nucleotides, the CDR3 is TGCGCCAGCAGCCGACCGGACAGGGAAGTCGAAAAACTGTTTTTT.

This clone was observed a few times. The V gene is TRBV5-1, the J gene TRBJ2-3; 7 bases align to TRBD1. There are 15 residues in the CDR3. Germline V gene data show CDR1 as SGHRS and CDR2 as YFSETQ. After removal of 3 bases from V and 2 bases from J, the junction contained 6 bases not matched to a gene. CDR3 bases: TGCGCCAGCAGCTGGGGACAGAGCCTCACAGATACGCAGTATTTT. This sequence encodes CASSWGQSLTDTQYF. Full variable domain (outside the CDR3, taken from reference TRBV5-1 and TRBJ2-3): KAGVTQTPRYLIKTRGQQVTLSCSPISGHRSVSWYQQTPGQGLQFLFEYFSETQRNKGNFPGRFSGRQFSNSRSEMNVSTLELGDSALYLCASSWGQSLTDTQYFGPGTRLTVL.